The source of this T cell receptor (beta chain) is a study of cytomegalovirus exposure and HLA in healthy donors. Study-wide points: It was confirmed in vitro that a few of the CMV-associated chains were specific for CMV antigens. Cytomegalovirus-associated status was assigned to about 150 TCR beta chains. Diagnosis of cytomegalovirus status made by the classifier reportedly showed high specificity and sensitivity.

Notes on this clone: Its specificity is unknown.

The V gene end was trimmed by 11 bases and the J gene end by 3 bases; junction bases not matched to a gene: 10. This CDR3 has 15 amino acids. Germline loops: CDR1 SEHNR, CDR2 FQNEAQ (reference sequence). Method: immunoSEQ multiplex PCR; TCRdb's copy keeps in-frame clones and lacks some. Of 200,000 or so clones in the sample, 75% to 90% were seen once. The receptor comes from a man between 18 and 29 years old in good health and CMV-seropositive. The source material was PBMCs. V and J are TRBV7-9 and TRBJ2-3, with 11 bases that match TRBD2. This CDR3 reads CASSRASGRTDTQYF. In nucleotides, the CDR3 is TGTGCCTCCTCCCGGGCTAGCGGGAGGACAGATACGCAGTATTTT.